The 18 T cell receptor beta chains listed next were all sequenced from one sample in a study of shared clonotypes between healthy human individuals. TCRdb's copy holds only in-frame clones and misses some; the assay was immunoSEQ multiplex PCR. This table has 760,000 or so clones, roughly 96% appearing once. CD8 cells regarded as naive lacked CD45RO, were positively chosen for CCR7, and omitted terminally differentiated effector memory CD45RA+ cells. The material sequenced was naive CD8+ T cells sorted from blood. The receptors were sampled from a man between 25 and 39 years old in good health.

The V gene is TRBV28, the J gene TRBJ1-5; D gene unclear. V lost 4 bases to trimming and J lost 1 base, with 14 bases between them. The CDR3 sequence is 16 residues long. Germline CDR1 reads MDHEN; CDR2 reads SYDVKM. The CDR3 sequence is CASSSLLERSNQPQHF. CDR3 sequence (DNA): TGTGCCAGCAGTTCCCTCCTTGAAAGGAGCAATCAGCCCCAGCATTTT.

The chain combines TRBV21-1 with TRBJ2-7; no DNA check was done on the table's D call, TRBD2. TRBV21-1 is recorded as a pseudogene. The CDR3 has 15 residues. The CDR3 DNA is TGTGCCAGCAGCAATCAGCTAGCGGGGATACATGAGCAGTACTTC. Its protein is CASSNQLAGIHEQYF.

The CDR3 here is CASRTTRAGLKYEQYF. CDR3 sequence (DNA): TGCGCCAGCAGAACAACTAGGGCGGGACTGAAATACGAGCAGTACTTC. This rearrangement joins TRBV4-3 to TRBJ2-7; D is perhaps TRBD2 (6 bases). This CDR3 region has 16 residues. Trimming removed 6 bases at V and 4 bases at J, with 22 bases between. CDR1 is LGHNA and CDR2 is YSLEER in the germline V gene.

The V call is TRBV29-1, the J call TRBJ2-1; 10 nucleotides match TRBD2. Germline CDR1 and CDR2: SQVTM and ANQGSEA. The CDR3 contains 18 residues. The V and J ends lost 6 bases and 0 bases, in that order; junction bases with no gene match: 14. Written as DNA, the CDR3 is TGCAGCGTGGCGGGACTAGCGAAAATCGGGAGCTCCTACAATGAGCAGTTCTTC. Translation gives CSVAGLAKIGSSYNEQFF.

The rearrangement links TRBV5-6 to TRBJ2-7; 11 positions match TRBD2. CDR1 and CDR2 (germline): SGHDT, YYEEEE. V shed 4 bases and J 4 bases; nucleotides not matched to a gene: 4. This CDR3 is built from 14 residues. The CDR3 sequence: CASSIAGGPYEQYF. The CDR3 region has the DNA TGTGCCAGCAGCATAGCGGGAGGGCCGTACGAGCAGTACTTC. The complete variable domain, with remaining parts taken from reference TRBV5-6 and TRBJ2-7, reads DAGVTQSPTHLIKTRGQQVTLRCSPKSGHDTVSWYQQALGQGPQFIFQYYEEEERQRGNFPDRFSGHQFPNYSSELNVNALLLGDSALYLCASSIAGGPYEQYFGPGTRLTVT.

V and J are TRBV7-3 and TRBJ2-3, with D uncertain. The germline CDR1 and CDR2 sequences are SGHTA and FQGTGA. Trimming removed 2 bases at V and 0 bases at J, with 12 bases between. This CDR3 has 16 residues. CDR3 DNA: TGTGCCAGCAGCTTATCCAGAGCCTCTAGCACAGATACGCAGTATTTT. This sequence encodes CASSLSRASSTDTQYF.

V usage is TRBV7-9 and J usage is TRBJ1-1, with D unresolved. Trimming took 1 base from V and 0 from J, leaving 6 bases between them. This CDR3 comprises 14 residues. Per germline, CDR1 SEHNR and CDR2 FQNEAQ (reference sequence). The CDR3 loop is CASSLEAVNTEAFF. DNA of the CDR3: TGTGCCAGCAGCTTAGAGGCCGTGAACACTGAAGCTTTCTTT.

V gene TRBV29-1 combines with J gene TRBJ2-1; weak D call: TRBD2 (5 bases). The V end was cut by 0 bases, the J end by 0 bases, with 9 bases between. The germline V gene encodes CDR1 SQVTM and CDR2 ANQGSEA. The CDR3 contains 15 residues. The CDR3, as DNA: TGCAGCGTTGAAGATATGGGGAGCTCCTACAATGAGCAGTTCTTC. It specifies CSVEDMGSSYNEQFF.

This chain uses TRBV5-6 with TRBJ2-7; no definite D call. Trimming took off 2 bases at V and 2 bases at J, with 8 bases between the two ends. This CDR3 is built from 13 residues. Germline V CDR1 and CDR2: SGHDT, YYEEEE. CDR3 nucleotide sequence: TGTGCCAGCAGCTTTGGGGTTACCTACGAGCAGTACTTC. This translates into CASSFGVTYEQYF.

The chain carries TRBV19 and TRBJ2-1; no definite D call. The CDR3 length is 15 residues. Germline-derived CDR1 and CDR2 are LNHDA and SQIVND (reference sequence). Between the trimmed V and J ends, which lost 5 bases and 5 bases, there was a span of 16 bases. CDR3 nucleotide sequence: TGTGCCAGTAGTCCTACACAACACTACAACAATGAGCAGTTCTTC. Translated: CASSPTQHYNNEQFF.

V and J are TRBV6-5 and TRBJ2-7; 7 positions match TRBD1. The ends lost 0 bases at V and 4 bases at J; junction bases unmatched: 9. The CDR3 runs to 16 residues. Germline V CDR1 and CDR2: MNHEY, SVGAGI. The CDR3 region has the DNA TGTGCCAGCAGTTACTCACGGGACAGATCGTGGTACGAGCAGTACTTC. Its translation is CASSYSRDRSWYEQYF.

V is TRBV5-1 and J is TRBJ1-1; the D gene is possibly TRBD1 (5 bases). Germline V lookup: CDR1 SGHRS, CDR2 YFSETQ. The CDR3 contains 13 residues. V lost 6 bases and J lost 1, with 10 bases in between. CDR3 residues: CASTRTGNTEAFF. DNA of the CDR3: TGCGCCAGCACACGAACAGGGAACACTGAAGCTTTCTTT.

This chain connects TRBV28 to TRBJ1-1, with unresolved D. V was shortened by 8 bases and J by 7 bases, with 11 bases between the two germline ends. Germline-derived CDR1 and CDR2 are MDHEN and SYDVKM. CDR3 length equals 11 residues. CDR3 in amino acids: CASRLRSEAFF. The DNA of the CDR3 is TGTGCCAGCCGACTCCGAAGTGAAGCTTTCTTT.

This sequence joins TRBV27 and TRBJ2-4; D may be TRBD2 (6 bases). The CDR3 length is 15 residues. The germline gives CDR1 MNHEY, CDR2 SMNVEV (reference sequence). V lost 4 bases and J 0 bases, leaving 10 bases between the germline ends. The CDR3 sequence: CASSSGVQAKNIQYF. CDR3 coding DNA: TGTGCCAGCAGTTCGGGGGTTCAAGCCAAAAACATTCAGTACTTC.

This chain joins TRBV30 and TRBJ1-2; D is unclear. Germline CDR1 and CDR2: GTSNPN and SVGIG (reference sequence). This CDR3 has 13 residues. Trimming stripped 5 bases from V and 4 bases from J, with 14 bases between. Written as DNA, the CDR3 is TGTGCCTGGGTTGGCCGGAACTTCTATGGCTACACCTTC. Its translation: CAWVGRNFYGYTF.

The rearrangement uses TRBV27 and TRBJ2-1; tentatively, D is TRBD2 (7 bases). V was shortened by 2 bases and J by 3 bases, with 11 bases between the two germline ends. This CDR3 comprises 15 residues. From germline, CDR1 is MNHEY and CDR2 SMNVEV (reference sequence). Here the CDR3 reads CASSLEGGFYNEQFF. The CDR3 region has the DNA TGTGCCAGCAGTTTAGAGGGGGGGTTCTACAATGAGCAGTTCTTC.

This clone has only one observation. The J gene is TRBJ1-2, the V gene TRBV29-1; D might be TRBD1 (5 bases). The germline V gene has CDR1 SQVTM and CDR2 ANQGSEA. The CDR3 has 11 amino acids. V was shortened by 6 bases and J by 8 bases, with 13 bases between the two germline ends. The CDR3 here is CSVRDLGGYTF. CDR3 nucleotide sequence: TGCAGCGTCAGGGATTTAGGGGGCTACACCTTC. The full variable domain, with the rest looked up from reference TRBV29-1 and TRBJ1-2, is SAVISQKPSRDICQRGTSLTIQCQVDSQVTMMFWYRQQPGQSLTLIATANQGSEATYESGFVIDKFPISRPNLTFSTLTVSNMSPEDSSIYLCSVRDLGGYTFGSGTRLTVV.

This rearrangement joins TRBV29-1 to TRBJ2-5; 8 nucleotides agree with TRBD2. V trimming: 4 bases; J trimming: 5 bases; junction bases outside the gene matches: 6. The CDR3 spans 13 residues. Germline-derived CDR1 and CDR2 are SQVTM and ANQGSEA. The DNA of the CDR3 is TGCAGCGTTGTTATTTCTAGCGGGGAGACCCAGTACTTC. Its translation: CSVVISSGETQYF. Filled out from reference TRBV29-1 and TRBJ2-5, the complete variable domain reads SAVISQKPSRDICQRGTSLTIQCQVDSQVTMMFWYRQQPGQSLTLIATANQGSEATYESGFVIDKFPISRPNLTFSTLTVSNMSPEDSSIYLCSVVISSGETQYFGPGTRLLVL.